This T cell receptor beta chain derives from a study of blood T cell repertoires in COVID-19. Trimming pared 1 base from V and 2 bases from J, leaving 17 bases between. Germline CDR1 and CDR2: SQVTM and ANQGSEA. The CDR3 consists of 16 residues. Clones were sequenced by immunoSEQ multiplex PCR, and TCRdb holds only the in-frame ones, with some missing. Of about 380,000 clones in the sample, around 89% were seen once. The chain recombines TRBV29-1 with TRBJ1-2; D ambiguous. The receptor was isolated from a middle-aged man with acute or convalescent COVID-19. The sample taken for sequencing was peripheral blood. The CDR3 bases are TGCAGCGTTGAAGCCCCCGAAGGACCGGGGAACTATGGCTACACCTTC. It codes for CSVEAPEGPGNYGYTF.